Reported below is one T cell receptor (beta chain). Trimming pared 0 bases from V and 0 bases from J, leaving 11 bases between. Germline CDR1 is SGHVS and CDR2 is FNYEAQ. CDR3 length: 17 residues. Researchers ran the PCR with 60 Vbeta and 13 Jbeta primers. TCRdb's table, derived via immunoSEQ multiplex PCR, lists solely in-frame clones and lacks some. The table lists under 110,000 clones, 60% to 75% of them singletons. This sample was included in a study of cytomegalovirus exposure and HLA in healthy donors. V and J are TRBV7-6 and TRBJ2-2, with D possibly matching TRBD1 (5 bases). The sample was PBMCs. The source is a woman aged 40-49 years in good health and CMV-seronegative. The CDR3 protein is CASSLAPRGTNTGELFF. The CDR3 DNA reads TGTGCCAGCAGCTTAGCGCCAAGGGGAACGAACACCGGGGAGCTGTTTTTT. The full variable domain, rest sourced from reference TRBV7-6 and TRBJ2-2, is GAGVSQSPRYKVTKRGQDVALRCDPISGHVSLYWYRQALGQGPEFLTYFNYEAQQDKSGLPNDRFSAERPEGSISTLTIQRTEQRDSAMYRCASSLAPRGTNTGELFFGEGSRLTVL.